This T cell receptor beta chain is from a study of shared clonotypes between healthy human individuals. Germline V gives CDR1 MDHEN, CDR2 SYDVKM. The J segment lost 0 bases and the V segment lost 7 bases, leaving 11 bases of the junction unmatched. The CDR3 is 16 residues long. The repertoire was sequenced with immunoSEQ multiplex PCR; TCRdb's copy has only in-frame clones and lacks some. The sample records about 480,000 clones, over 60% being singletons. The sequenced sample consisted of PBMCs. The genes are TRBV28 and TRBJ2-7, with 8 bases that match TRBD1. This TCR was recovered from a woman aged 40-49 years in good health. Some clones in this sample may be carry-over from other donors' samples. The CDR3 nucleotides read TGTGCCAGCACCCCAGGGGGCGTCTCTAGCTCCTACGAGCAGTACTTC. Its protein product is CASTPGGVSSSYEQYF.